This entry describes one TCR beta chain. The antigen is not known. This specimen comes from a study of shared clonotypes between healthy human individuals. Study-level points and caveats: There were few donors, and this limited the genetic and exposure-history diversity represented.

Deep-level assay runs were performed. Here immunoSEQ multiplex PCR was the method, and the copy in TCRdb shows in-frame clones only, minus some. The repertoire consists of roughly 2.4 million clones, with under 97% occurring once and the leading ten covering approximately 0.13%. The receptor was isolated from a man between 18 and 35 years old in good health. The sample consisted of naive CD4+ T cells sorted from blood. Subset described: CD45RA+ positively selected.

CDR3 DNA sequence: TGTGCCAGCAGTCGACCGGGGGGAACAGATACGCAGTATTTT. This sequence encodes CASSRPGGTDTQYF. The chain links TRBV11-1 to TRBJ2-3; TRBD2 matches 7 bases. The germline V gene encodes CDR1 SGHAT and CDR2 FQDESV (reference sequence). The J segment lost 3 bases and the V segment lost 6 bases, leaving 6 bases of the junction unmatched. The CDR3 has 14 residues.